Below, 9 T cell receptor beta chains from the same sample are listed, as sequenced in a study of response to subunit inactivated influenza vaccine. TCRdb used MiXCR to reprocess the RT-PCR reads, holding one entry per CDR3 protein. The sample holds fewer than 600,000 distinct CDR3 sequences, around 7.7% seen once. The sample consisted of PBMCs from blood, taken less than 30 months after vaccination. Every receptor here comes from a man aged 50 to 75 who received an inactivated influenza vaccine.

This chain links TRBV3-1 with TRBJ1-6; D call uncertain. V lost 3 bases and J 9 bases, leaving 9 bases between the germline ends. Germline V gives CDR1 LGHDT, CDR2 YNNKEL (reference sequence). There are 13 residues in the CDR3. The CDR3 sequence: CASSQVSGSPLHF. In nucleotides, the CDR3 is TGTGCCAGCAGCCAGGTCTCTGGTTCACCCCTCCACTTT.

This clonotype occurred many times. The rearrangement uses TRBV4-2 and TRBJ2-2; 12 bases agree with TRBD2. This CDR3 has 17 amino acids. The germline CDR1 and CDR2 sequences are LGHNA and YNFKEQ. Unmatched junction bases numbered 4, after V lost 0 bases and J lost 5 bases. Here the CDR3 DNA reads TGTGCCAGCAGCCAAGAGCTAGCGGGAGGGCCAACCGGGGAGCTGTTTTTT. Translating it yields CASSQELAGGPTGELFF.

This clonotype has ten or more counts. V and J are TRBV7-2 and TRBJ2-7, with 9 bases identical to TRBD1. J lost 5 bases, V lost 5 bases, and 7 bases had no gene match. The CDR3 is 14 residues long. CDR1 SGHTA and CDR2 FQGNSA come from the germline V gene. The DNA for the CDR3 is TGTGCCAGCAGCCGATGGACAGGGGACAACGAGCAGTACTTC. It specifies CASSRWTGDNEQYF.

This clonotype showed up just a few times. The chain is built from TRBV4-2 and TRBJ2-1, with D possibly being TRBD1 or TRBD2 (5 bases each). The V gene lost 1 base and the J gene lost 9 bases, with 13 bases spanning the gap. The CDR3 loop spans 14 amino acids. Germline V gene sequence: CDR1 LGHNA, CDR2 YNFKEQ. CDR3 nucleotide sequence: TGTGCCAGCAGCCAAGGCATTCTCGGGACTGAGCAGTTCTTC. It is translated as CASSQGILGTEQFF.

The chain joins TRBV5-1 to TRBJ2-5, with D unresolved. The CDR3 loop spans 14 amino acids. The germline CDR1 and CDR2 sequences are SGHRS and YFSETQ. Trimming shortened V by 1 base and J by 5 bases, and 12 bases separated the two germline ends. CDR3: CASSLSSQRETQYF. The CDR3 nucleotides read TGCGCCAGCAGCTTGTCCAGTCAAAGGGAGACCCAGTACTTC.

This clonotype was counted ten times or more. The chain uses TRBV29-1 and TRBJ2-3; D is perhaps TRBD1 (6 bases). CDR1 and CDR2 (germline): SQVTM, ANQGSEA. The CDR3 consists of 14 residues. Trimming pared 4 bases from V and 0 bases from J, leaving 11 bases between. The CDR3 loop reads CSVAQGFSTDTQYF. In DNA, the CDR3 is TGCAGCGTTGCTCAGGGGTTTAGCACAGATACGCAGTATTTT.

The genes are TRBV6-5 and TRBJ2-1; D is possibly TRBD1 (6 bases). Germline CDR1 and CDR2: MNHEY and SVGAGI. Trimming pared 2 bases from V and 1 base from J, leaving 9 bases between. The CDR3 totals 15 residues. CDR3 amino acids: CASSYRGQSYNEQFF. In DNA, the CDR3 is TGTGCCAGCAGTTACCGCGGACAGTCCTACAATGAGCAGTTCTTC.

This clonotype appeared a few times. This chain links TRBV7-2 with TRBJ2-3, with no clear D. The CDR3 spans 16 residues. CDR1 is SGHTA and CDR2 is FQGNSA in the germline V gene. Trimming shortened V by 2 bases and J by 4 bases, and 16 bases separated the two germline ends. The CDR3 sequence: CASSLYVGSHPDTQYF. The DNA of the CDR3 is TGTGCCAGCAGCTTATATGTGGGGTCCCACCCAGATACGCAGTATTTT.

Ten or more counts support this clonotype. The chain combines TRBV20-1 with TRBJ1-5, with TRBD1 matching 11 bases. From germline, CDR1 is DFQATT and CDR2 SNEGSKA (reference sequence). This CDR3 has 17 residues. V was clipped by 4 bases and J by 2 bases; unmatched bases: 10. The CDR3 DNA sequence: TGCAGTGCTACGGGACAGGGGGTGGTTGGTGGCAATCAGCCCCAGCATTTT. Protein: CSATGQGVVGGNQPQHF.